The entry below gives a single T cell receptor beta chain sequence along with its context. Antigen: not known. UMI-labeled 5' RACE TRB cDNA libraries were prepared from the cells. One entry per CDR3 protein, without DNA, is what TCRdb gives after re-calling the 5' RACE reads. This sample's clone table lists 50,000 to 75,000 distinct CDR3 sequences. The CDR3 is made up of 15 amino acids. The entry originates in a study of CXCR3-negative and CXCR3-positive naive CD8 T cells. The wider study: The total count of TRB reads reached 110 million to 150 million, and each library contributed about 1.5 +/- 0.3 million. Study observations and caveats: Memory CD8+ T cell repertoires were far less diverse than both naive subsets. Compared with CXCR3-negative naive cells, CXCR3-positive naive cells showed more hydrophobic TRB CDR3s.

The CD45RO-CCR7+CD27+CD95- phenotype denoted naive CD8+ T cells. The gene calls are TRBV12-3 or TRBV12-4 and TRBJ2-1; there is no DNA to check the TCRdb D call of TRBD2. The material sequenced was naive CXCR3- CD8+ T cells from blood. Subset meaning: CD45RO-CCR7+CD27+CD95- naive CD8+ T cells lacking CXCR3 (TNR3-). The TCR sequence derives from a human donor in good health. Some clones in this sample may be carry-over from other donors' samples. The CDR3 here is CASSLLGGGPSEQFF.